The clone carrying this T cell receptor beta chain was recorded at least ten times. This specimen comes from a study of T-cell reconstitution after alpha-beta-depleted transplantation in children. V shed 6 bases, J shed 2 bases, and the junction held 8 bases outside the gene matches. CDR1 and CDR2 (germline): MNHNS, SASEGT. The CDR3 totals 15 residues. Preparation of the TCRbeta library was carried out with unique molecular identifiers. TCRdb re-analysed the PCR reads in MiXCR, keeping a single row per CDR3 protein. This table has about 610,000 distinct CDR3 sequences, roughly 10% appearing once. The V call is TRBV6-1, the J call TRBJ2-3; 7 bases line up with TRBD2. This receptor was taken from a human donor who donated a stem cell graft to a child with acute myeloid leukemia. The sample consisted of PBMCs from the stem cell graft donor, taken from the stem cell graft. The CDR3 protein is CASRRGGTITDTQYF. The DNA for the CDR3 is TGTGCCAGCAGAAGGGGAGGGACTATCACAGATACGCAGTATTTT.